The 16 T cell receptor beta chains below all came from one sample that was sequenced in a study of identifying expanded T cells in peripheral blood. Sequenced by immunoSEQ multiplex PCR; TCRdb stores in-frame clones only, minus some. Altogether 50,000 to 60,000 clones are present, around 81% being singletons, with the ten largest covering over 15%. Sequencing input: blood. The receptors shown here come from a person aged 18-70 years in good health.

V gene TRBV19 combines with J gene TRBJ2-1, with TRBD2 identical over 10 bases. CDR3 length: 15 residues. The germline V gene has CDR1 LNHDA and CDR2 SQIVND (reference sequence). The J segment lost 7 bases and the V segment lost 7 bases, leaving 10 bases of the junction unmatched. The chain's CDR3 is CASTTQIAGGNEQFF. The CDR3 coding sequence is TGTGCCAGTACCACACAAATAGCGGGGGGTAATGAGCAGTTCTTC.

For the CDR3, the DNA is TGTGCCAGCTCAACAGACAGGGGACGGGAAGAGACCCAGTACTTC. Translating it yields CASSTDRGREETQYF. The V gene is TRBV18, the J gene TRBJ2-5; 8 bases fit TRBD1. V trimming: 5 bases; J trimming: 3 bases; junction bases outside the gene matches: 8. The germline V gene encodes CDR1 KGHSH and CDR2 LQKENI. CDR3 size: 15 residues.

The chain recombines TRBV6-1 with TRBJ2-7, with D tentatively TRBD2 (7 bases). V was trimmed by 4 bases and J by 3 bases, leaving 19 bases between them. The CDR3 covers 16 residues. The V gene's germline CDR1 is MNHNS and CDR2 SASEGT. The CDR3 loop is CASSGGLAASLYEQYF. DNA of the CDR3: TGTGCCAGCAGTGGGGGGCTAGCGGCTTCCCTCTACGAGCAGTACTTC.

This clone was counted a single time. The chain uses TRBV30 and TRBJ1-6, with a possible D match to TRBD1 (5 bases). V lost 0 bases, J lost 11 bases, and 14 bases lay in between. Germline V gene sequence: CDR1 GTSNPN, CDR2 SVGIG (reference sequence). The CDR3 covers 14 residues. This CDR3 is CAWSVSQGFAPLHF. The CDR3 coding sequence is TGTGCCTGGAGTGTAAGCCAGGGATTTGCACCCCTCCACTTT.

The V gene is TRBV5-6, the J gene TRBJ1-1; D unresolved. CDR1 SGHDT and CDR2 YYEEEE come from the germline V gene. V lost 4 bases and J lost 5, with 12 bases in between. The CDR3 contains 13 residues. CDR3 DNA sequence: TGTGCCAGCAGCAACAAGCCGGGGACTGAAGCTTTCTTT. It specifies CASSNKPGTEAFF.

This clone was found a few times. Additional DNA sequences in this sample encode the identical CDR3. The rearrangement uses TRBV30 and TRBJ1-1; no definite D call. The V gene lost 0 bases and the J gene lost 2 bases, with 1 base spanning the gap. The germline V gene has CDR1 GTSNPN and CDR2 SVGIG (reference sequence). The CDR3 runs 11 residues. The CDR3 bases are TGTGCCTGGAGTGTAAACACTGAAGCTTTCTTT. It yields the protein CAWSVNTEAFF.

The genes are TRBV2 and TRBJ2-3; D not resolved. The V and J ends lost 5 bases and 2 bases respectively, with 11 bases between them. This CDR3 comprises 14 residues. In germline, CDR1 is SNHLY, CDR2 FYNNEI. The CDR3 nucleotides read TGTGCCAGCAGTAACCTTGCTCTCACAGATACGCAGTATTTT. It encodes CASSNLALTDTQYF.

In its sample, this clone was seen a few times. This rearrangement joins TRBV9 to TRBJ2-7; TRBD2 matches at 10 bases. V shed 4 bases and J 5 bases; nucleotides not matched to a gene: 9. This CDR3 contains 15 residues. The germline V gene encodes CDR1 SGDLS and CDR2 YYNGEE. CDR3 sequence (DNA): TGTGCCAGCAGCCCCTCTAGCGGGAGATCCAACGAGCAGTACTTC. It codes for CASSPSSGRSNEQYF.

V and J are TRBV18 and TRBJ2-1; D remains unclear. V lost 4 bases and J 6 bases, leaving 10 bases between the germline ends. Germline lookup yields CDR1 KGHSH and CDR2 LQKENI. The CDR3 totals 13 residues. The CDR3 region has the DNA TGTGCCAGCTCACAAAATACTCCCAATGAGCAGTTCTTC. Translated: CASSQNTPNEQFF. Variable domain in full (rest from reference TRBV18 and TRBJ2-1): NAGVMQNPRHLVRRRGQEARLRCSPMKGHSHVYWYRQLPEEGLKFMVYLQKENIIDESGMPKERFSAEFPKEGPSILRIQQVVRGDSAAYFCASSQNTPNEQFFGPGTRLTVL.

This clone was seen once. J is TRBJ1-2 and V is TRBV4-1; D might be TRBD1 (6 bases). V gave up 2 bases and J gave up 8 bases, with 15 bases separating them. The CDR3 spans 14 residues. Germline CDR1 MGHRA, CDR2 YSYEKL. The CDR3 spells CASSQNQGFQGYTF. The CDR3 DNA sequence: TGCGCCAGCAGCCAAAACCAGGGGTTTCAGGGCTACACCTTC.

There are a few counts of this clone. This chain connects TRBV18 to TRBJ1-5; tentative D call: TRBD1 (6 bases). Trimming removed 6 bases from V and 3 bases from J, with 12 bases in between. The CDR3 is 14 amino acids. The germline CDR1 and CDR2 sequences are KGHSH and LQKENI. For the CDR3, the DNA is TGTGCCAGCTCTCCCGGGACAATCAATCAGCCCCAGCATTTT. Translating it yields CASSPGTINQPQHF.

The chain links TRBV19 to TRBJ2-6; TRBD1 matches 7 bases. Germline lookup yields CDR1 LNHDA and CDR2 SQIVND (reference sequence). The junction had 5 bases not matched to a gene; V was cut back by 5 bases and J by 4 bases. The CDR3 loop spans 15 amino acids. CDR3 DNA: TGTGCCAGTAGTCAGGGGGTCACCGGGGCCAACGTCCTGACTTTC. It specifies CASSQGVTGANVLTF.

The chain is built from TRBV19 and TRBJ2-3; possibly TRBD1 for D (6 bases). V lost 5 bases and J lost 1, with 19 bases in between. Germline assignment: CDR1 LNHDA and CDR2 SQIVND (reference sequence). This CDR3 has 17 residues. The chain's CDR3 is CASSPRRRGWGTDTQYF. CDR3 nucleotide sequence: TGTGCCAGTAGTCCAAGGCGCAGGGGTTGGGGCACAGATACGCAGTATTTT.

The rearrangement joins TRBV5-1 to TRBJ1-2, with D perhaps TRBD1 (5 bases). Germline CDR1 is SGHRS and CDR2 is YFSETQ. The germline V and J ends were trimmed by 4 bases and 6 bases, with 19 bases remaining between them. The CDR3 length is 15 residues. CDR3 amino acids: CASSIFQGGVDGYTF. CDR3 bases: TGCGCCAGCAGCATATTCCAGGGAGGGGTGGATGGCTACACCTTC. Full variable domain (rest looked up from reference TRBV5-1 and TRBJ1-2): KAGVTQTPRYLIKTRGQQVTLSCSPISGHRSVSWYQQTPGQGLQFLFEYFSETQRNKGNFPGRFSGRQFSNSRSEMNVSTLELGDSALYLCASSIFQGGVDGYTFGSGTRLTVV.

This chain links TRBV6-5 with TRBJ2-1; tentative D call: TRBD2 (7 bases). Between the trimmed V and J ends, which lost 8 bases and 2 bases, there was a span of 10 bases. The CDR3 loop spans 13 amino acids. The germline gives CDR1 MNHEY, CDR2 SVGAGI. CDR3 coding DNA: TGTGCCAGCGGGGGGGGCCCCTACAATGAGCAGTTCTTC. Translating gives CASGGGPYNEQFF.

The table lists this clone with a count of one. The chain carries TRBV27 and TRBJ2-7; a weak D match, TRBD1 (5 bases). The CDR3 runs 15 residues. CDR1 is MNHEY and CDR2 is SMNVEV in the germline V gene (reference sequence). Trimming took 0 bases from V and 3 from J, leaving 12 bases between them. The CDR3, as DNA: TGTGCCAGCAGTTTATCCAAGGGGTACGGCTACGAGCAGTACTTC. As protein: CASSLSKGYGYEQYF.